This entry describes one T cell receptor beta chain. Its matching antigen is unknown. The data are from a study of T cell responses to AZD1222 COVID-19 vaccine. Study findings and constraints: Repertoires were obtained solely post-peak T cell response. In a largely white British group with more females than males, clonal diversity was possibly underestimated.

Between the trimmed V and J ends, which lost 7 bases and 3 bases, there was a span of 18 bases. The CDR3 runs 15 residues. Germline V lookup: CDR1 MNHEY, CDR2 SVGAGI. Repertoires were generated with immunoSEQ multiplex PCR, while TCRdb's copy carries only in-frame clones and drops some. Found here are roughly 91,000 clones, approximately 89% of them singletons; the top ten hold 2% to 2.5%. The chain is built from TRBV6-5 and TRBJ1-2; D may be TRBD1 (6 bases). This TCR was sampled from an adult in good health. The sequencing used peripheral blood, collected on day 0 of AZD1222 vaccination. DNA of the CDR3: TGTGCCAGCATTCTTCAACCACAGGGCTACTATGGCTACACCTTC. This gives the protein CASILQPQGYYGYTF.